What follows are 10 T cell receptor beta chains derived from one specimen sequenced in a study of beta chain features in type 1 diabetes (dated by TCRdb to 2017 to 2018). The paper's findings and limits, for the study overall: A moderate but significant shortening of TCRB CDR3 length was observed in type 1 diabetes patients in all four CD4+ subsets.

The library was produced with the immunoSEQ multiplex PCR assay. The entire isolated RNA was reverse transcribed using the High Capacity cDNA Reverse Transcription Kit, and thus expressed TCRB transcripts were sequenced. TCRdb carries this immuneACCESS record with in-frame sequences only. Its versions omit some clonotypes, under half of them owing to an unresolved V gene in the studies checked, with the rest unexplained. The sample has 200,000 to 250,000 clones on record, more than 11% of them singletons. Clones ranked in the top ten supply approximately 0.021% of the sample. Antigens for these TCRs are unknown. Sequenced input: naive CD4+ T cells from blood. This specimen's cell subset or site label, interpreted: true naive CD4+ T cells. The source of these receptors is a young man with type 1 diabetes.

This clone has a single count. The CDR3 sequence: CASSEYGGDSMGETQYF. The CDR3 bases are TGTGCCAGCAGTGAATACGGCGGGGATAGCATGGGAGAGACCCAGTACTTC. The V and J genes are TRBV6-1 and TRBJ2-5; TRBD2 might be the D (6 bases). Per the germline V gene, CDR1 is MNHNS and CDR2 is SASEGT. With 2 bases removed from V and 4 bases from J, the gap between germline ends came to 20 bases. The CDR3 is 17 amino acids.

The chain recombines TRBV9 with TRBJ2-1; 15 nucleotides agree with TRBD2. Germline values: CDR1 SGDLS, CDR2 YYNGEE. The CDR3 is 18 residues long. V dropped 4 bases and J dropped 2; count of bases not matched to a gene: 7. CDR3 residues: CASSPRTSGGAAYNEQFF. CDR3 coding DNA: TGTGCCAGCAGCCCTCGGACTAGCGGGGGGGCCGCCTACAATGAGCAGTTCTTC.

This clone was counted a few times. The chain joins TRBV6-5 to TRBJ2-7, with 8 bases lining up with TRBD2. Trimming at V came to 4 bases and at J to 5 bases, leaving 10 bases not matched to a gene. Germline V lookup: CDR1 MNHEY, CDR2 SVGAGI. CDR3 length: 15 amino acids. The CDR3 reads CASSSEGAGEDEQYF. The CDR3 nucleotides are TGTGCCAGCAGTTCTGAAGGAGCGGGAGAGGACGAGCAGTACTTC.

The rearrangement links TRBV6-5 to TRBJ1-6; D ambiguous. V dropped 2 bases and J dropped 7 bases, with 6 bases sitting between them. The CDR3 has 13 amino acids. CDR1 and CDR2 from the germline V gene are MNHEY and SVGAGI. CDR3 in amino acids: CASSYEGNSPLHF. CDR3 coding DNA: TGTGCCAGCAGTTACGAGGGAAATTCACCCCTCCACTTT.

This chain uses TRBV30 with TRBJ1-1; D is ambiguous. This CDR3 has 14 amino acids. The V and J ends lost 2 bases and 6 bases respectively, with 16 bases between them. The germline CDR1 and CDR2 sequences are GTSNPN and SVGIG (reference sequence). CDR3 amino acids: CAWSIGLGAPEAFF. The CDR3 DNA reads as TGTGCCTGGAGTATCGGCCTAGGAGCGCCTGAAGCTTTCTTT.

The gene calls are TRBV2 and TRBJ1-5, with D maybe TRBD1 (6 bases). Germline CDR1 is SNHLY and CDR2 is FYNNEI. The length of the CDR3 is 15 residues. With 5 bases removed from V and 1 base from J, the gap between germline ends came to 12 bases. In DNA, the CDR3 is TGTGCCAGCAGTCCCCGGACAGAGAGCAATCAGCCCCAGCATTTT. It translates to CASSPRTESNQPQHF.

The chain carries TRBV18 and TRBJ1-1, with no clear D. CDR3 length equals 16 residues. The germline V and J ends were trimmed by 3 bases and 0 bases, with 14 bases remaining between them. The V gene's germline CDR1 is KGHSH and CDR2 LQKENI. CDR3 amino acids: CASSPPSTVVNTEAFF. The CDR3 region has the DNA TGTGCCAGCTCACCGCCCTCGACTGTGGTGAACACTGAAGCTTTCTTT. The whole variable domain, filled in from reference TRBV18 and TRBJ1-1, reads NAGVMQNPRHLVRRRGQEARLRCSPMKGHSHVYWYRQLPEEGLKFMVYLQKENIIDESGMPKERFSAEFPKEGPSILRIQQVVRGDSAAYFCASSPPSTVVNTEAFFGQGTRLTVV.

The V call is TRBV5-4, the J call TRBJ2-7; 8 nucleotides align to TRBD2. V lost 2 bases, J lost 7 bases, and 2 bases stayed unmatched. This CDR3 has 12 residues. Germline CDR1 SGHNT, CDR2 YYREEE (reference sequence). The CDR3: CASSFPGGEQYF. CDR3 in DNA: TGTGCCAGCAGCTTCCCGGGAGGGGAGCAGTACTTC.

This clone was counted only a few times. V gene TRBV5-4 combines with J gene TRBJ2-5; TRBD2 agrees at 11 bases. The CDR3 spans 15 residues. The J segment lost 7 bases and the V segment lost 0 bases, leaving 5 bases of the junction unmatched. Per germline, CDR1 SGHNT and CDR2 YYREEE (reference sequence). Here the CDR3 reads CASSLGGLAEGTQYF. CDR3 nucleotide sequence: TGTGCCAGCAGCTTGGGGGGACTAGCGGAAGGGACCCAGTACTTC.

This clone was recorded a few times. The gene calls are TRBV2 and TRBJ2-2; 7 nucleotides line up with TRBD2. Trimming at V came to 9 bases and at J to 2 bases, leaving 6 bases not matched to a gene. Looked up from germline, CDR1 is SNHLY and CDR2 is FYNNEI. The CDR3 runs to 14 residues. CDR3 DNA sequence: TGTGCCAGTTCTTCTAGCGGAAACACCGGGGAGCTGTTTTTT. This codes for CASSSSGNTGELFF. The full variable domain, with the rest looked up from reference TRBV2 and TRBJ2-2, is EPEVTQTPSHQVTQMGQEVILRCVPISNHLYFYWYRQILGQKVEFLVSFYNNEISEKSEIFDDQFSVERPDGSNFTLKIRSTKLEDSAMYFCASSSSGNTGELFFGEGSRLTVL.